This entry describes one T cell receptor beta chain. The data originate from a study of blood T cell repertoires in COVID-19. Whole-study context: Sources were T cells, B-cell-depleted T cells, or PBMCs; the material itself was cDNA or gDNA.

Ages ranged from about 18 to 100 years, with residence in approximately 25 US areas. Germline lookup yields CDR1 SGHDT and CDR2 YYEEEE. This CDR3 region has 14 residues. The J segment lost 8 bases and the V segment lost 2 bases, leaving 9 bases of the junction unmatched. Here immunoSEQ multiplex PCR was the method, and the copy in TCRdb shows in-frame clones only, minus some. Of 270,000 or so clones listed, approximately 89% are singletons. The clonotype comes from a young woman who had recovered from COVID-19. Sequencing input: PBMCs or T cells enriched from blood (not recorded which). The V call is TRBV5-6, the J call TRBJ1-2, with TRBD1 matching over 7 bases. CDR3 nucleotides: TGTGCCAGCAGCTTACAGGGGAGCCCCGGCGGCTACACCTTC. This encodes CASSLQGSPGGYTF.